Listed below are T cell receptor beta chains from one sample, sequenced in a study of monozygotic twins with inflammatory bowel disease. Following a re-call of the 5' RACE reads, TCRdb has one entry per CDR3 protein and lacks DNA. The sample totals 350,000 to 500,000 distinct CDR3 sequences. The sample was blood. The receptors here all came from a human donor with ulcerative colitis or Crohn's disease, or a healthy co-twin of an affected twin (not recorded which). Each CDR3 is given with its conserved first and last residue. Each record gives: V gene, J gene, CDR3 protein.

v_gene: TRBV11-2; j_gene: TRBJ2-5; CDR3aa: CASRKWETQYF
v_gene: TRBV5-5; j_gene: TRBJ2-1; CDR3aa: CASSLETSGVPYNEQFF
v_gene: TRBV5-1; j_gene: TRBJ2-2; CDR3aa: CASSRGLPGTGELFF
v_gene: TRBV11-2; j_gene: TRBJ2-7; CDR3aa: CASSSLAGADYEQYF
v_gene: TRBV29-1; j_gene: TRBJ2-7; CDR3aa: CSVLSGASSYEQYF
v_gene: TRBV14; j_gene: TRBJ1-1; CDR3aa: CASQGSTEAFF
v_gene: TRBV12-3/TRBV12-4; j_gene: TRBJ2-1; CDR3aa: CASSPRTSGRPIPHNEQFF
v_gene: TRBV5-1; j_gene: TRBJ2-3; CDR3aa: CASSLQLAGSDTQYF
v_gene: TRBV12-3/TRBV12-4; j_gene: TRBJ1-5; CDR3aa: CASSLPGLNQPQHF
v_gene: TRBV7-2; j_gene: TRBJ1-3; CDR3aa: CASSLSSGNTIYF
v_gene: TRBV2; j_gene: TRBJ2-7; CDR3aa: CASSPAPGVNSYEQYF
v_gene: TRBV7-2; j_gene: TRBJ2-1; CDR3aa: CASSLEALAASYNEQFF
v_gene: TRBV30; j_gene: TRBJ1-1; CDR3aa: CASQMGQGRAFF
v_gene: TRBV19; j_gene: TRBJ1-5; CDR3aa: CASSMPRDSIPTRNQPQHF
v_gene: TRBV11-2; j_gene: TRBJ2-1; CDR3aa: CASSSPGFKVGSDEQFF
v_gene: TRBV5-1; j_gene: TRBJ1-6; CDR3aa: CASSLDPQVLSPLHF